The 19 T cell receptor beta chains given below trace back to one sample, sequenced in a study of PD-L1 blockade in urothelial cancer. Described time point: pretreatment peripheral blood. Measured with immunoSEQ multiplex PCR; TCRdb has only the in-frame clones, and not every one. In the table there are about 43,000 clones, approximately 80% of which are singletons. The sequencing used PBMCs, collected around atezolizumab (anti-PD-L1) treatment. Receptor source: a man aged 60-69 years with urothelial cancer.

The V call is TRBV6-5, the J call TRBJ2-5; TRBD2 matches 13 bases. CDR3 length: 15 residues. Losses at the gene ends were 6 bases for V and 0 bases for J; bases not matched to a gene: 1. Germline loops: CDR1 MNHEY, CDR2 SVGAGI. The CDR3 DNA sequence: TGTGCCAGCAGGACTAGCGGGGGGCACCAAGAGACCCAGTACTTC. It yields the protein CASRTSGGHQETQYF.

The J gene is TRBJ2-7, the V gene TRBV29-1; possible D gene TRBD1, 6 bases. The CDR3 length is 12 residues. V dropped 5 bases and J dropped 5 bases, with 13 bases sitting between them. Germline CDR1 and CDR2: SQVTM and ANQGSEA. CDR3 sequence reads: CSVRGIAHEQYF. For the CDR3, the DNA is TGCAGCGTTAGGGGGATCGCCCACGAGCAGTACTTC.

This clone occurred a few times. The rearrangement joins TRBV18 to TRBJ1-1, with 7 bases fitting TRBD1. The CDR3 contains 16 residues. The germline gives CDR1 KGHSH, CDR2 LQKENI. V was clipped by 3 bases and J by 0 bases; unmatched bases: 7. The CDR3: CASSPQKTGLNTEAFF. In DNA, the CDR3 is TGTGCCAGCTCACCCCAAAAGACAGGGTTGAACACTGAAGCTTTCTTT.

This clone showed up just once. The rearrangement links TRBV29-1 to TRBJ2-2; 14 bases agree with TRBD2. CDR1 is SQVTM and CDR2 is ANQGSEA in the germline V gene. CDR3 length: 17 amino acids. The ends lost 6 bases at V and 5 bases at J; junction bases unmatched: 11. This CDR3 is CSVVAPGLAGVTGELFF. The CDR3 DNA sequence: TGCAGCGTCGTTGCCCCGGGACTAGCGGGAGTAACCGGGGAGCTGTTTTTT.

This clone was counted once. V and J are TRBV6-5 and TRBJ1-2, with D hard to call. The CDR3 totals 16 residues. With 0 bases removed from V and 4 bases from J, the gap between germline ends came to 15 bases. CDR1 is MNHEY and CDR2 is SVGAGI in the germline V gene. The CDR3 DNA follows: TGTGCCAGCAGTTACTCGGGAGGAAGCTTTATCTATGGCTACACCTTC. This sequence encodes CASSYSGGSFIYGYTF.

This CDR3 is CASRSQGAGTEAFF. The DNA of the CDR3 is TGTGCCAGCAGGTCACAGGGGGCGGGAACTGAAGCTTTCTTT. This chain links TRBV7-2 with TRBJ1-1; 9 bases map to TRBD1. The V segment lost 6 bases and the J segment 5 bases; nucleotides outside the gene matches: 7. The length of the CDR3 is 14 residues. Germline CDR1 is SGHTA and CDR2 is FQGNSA.

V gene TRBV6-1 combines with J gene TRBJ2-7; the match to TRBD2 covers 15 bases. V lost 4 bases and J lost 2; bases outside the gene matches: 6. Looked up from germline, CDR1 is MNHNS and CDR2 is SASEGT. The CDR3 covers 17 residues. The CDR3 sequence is CASSGGLAGGSPYEQYF. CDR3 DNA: TGTGCCAGCAGTGGGGGACTAGCGGGGGGCTCCCCCTACGAGCAGTACTTC.

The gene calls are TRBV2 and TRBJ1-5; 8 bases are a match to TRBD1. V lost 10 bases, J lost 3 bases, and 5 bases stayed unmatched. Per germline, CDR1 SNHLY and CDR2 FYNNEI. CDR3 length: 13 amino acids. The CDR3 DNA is TGTGCCATTTCGACAGGGGCCAATCAGCCCCAGCATTTT. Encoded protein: CAISTGANQPQHF. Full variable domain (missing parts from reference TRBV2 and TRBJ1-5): EPEVTQTPSHQVTQMGQEVILRCVPISNHLYFYWYRQILGQKVEFLVSFYNNEISEKSEIFDDQFSVERPDGSNFTLKIRSTKLEDSAMYFCAISTGANQPQHFGDGTRLSIL.

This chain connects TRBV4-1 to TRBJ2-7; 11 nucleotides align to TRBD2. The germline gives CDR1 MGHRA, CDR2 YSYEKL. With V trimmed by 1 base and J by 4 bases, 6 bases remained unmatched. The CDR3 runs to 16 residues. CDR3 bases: TGCGCCAGCAGCCAAGGATCAGCTAGCGGGAGGTACGAGCAGTACTTC. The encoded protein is CASSQGSASGRYEQYF.

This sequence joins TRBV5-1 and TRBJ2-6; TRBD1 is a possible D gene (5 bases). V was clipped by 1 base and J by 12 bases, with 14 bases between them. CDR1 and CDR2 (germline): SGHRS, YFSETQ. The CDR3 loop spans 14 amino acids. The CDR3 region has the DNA TGCGCCAGCAGCTTGACGACAGTCTTAGGCGTCCTGACTTTC. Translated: CASSLTTVLGVLTF.

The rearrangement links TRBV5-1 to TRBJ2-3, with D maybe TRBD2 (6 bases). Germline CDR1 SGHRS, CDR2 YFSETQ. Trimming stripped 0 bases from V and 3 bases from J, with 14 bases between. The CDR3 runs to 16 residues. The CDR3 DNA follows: TGCGCCAGCAGCTTGGCCGGTTGGGGGAGGACAGATACGCAGTATTTT. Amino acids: CASSLAGWGRTDTQYF. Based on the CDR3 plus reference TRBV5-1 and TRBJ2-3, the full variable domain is KAGVTQTPRYLIKTRGQQVTLSCSPISGHRSVSWYQQTPGQGLQFLFEYFSETQRNKGNFPGRFSGRQFSNSRSEMNVSTLELGDSALYLCASSLAGWGRTDTQYFGPGTRLTVL.

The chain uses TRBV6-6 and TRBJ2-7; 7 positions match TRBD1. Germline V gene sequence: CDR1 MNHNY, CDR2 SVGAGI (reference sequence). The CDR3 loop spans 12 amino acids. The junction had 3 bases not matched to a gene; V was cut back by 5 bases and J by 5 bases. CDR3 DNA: TGTGCCAGCAGTCAAACAGGGGACGAGCAGTACTTC. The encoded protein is CASSQTGDEQYF.

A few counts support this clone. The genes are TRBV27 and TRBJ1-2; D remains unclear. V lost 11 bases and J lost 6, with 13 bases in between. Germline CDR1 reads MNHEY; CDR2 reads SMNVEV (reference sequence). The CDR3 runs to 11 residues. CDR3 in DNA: TGTGCCCGAGAGGGTTATAATGGCTACACCTTC. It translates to CAREGYNGYTF.

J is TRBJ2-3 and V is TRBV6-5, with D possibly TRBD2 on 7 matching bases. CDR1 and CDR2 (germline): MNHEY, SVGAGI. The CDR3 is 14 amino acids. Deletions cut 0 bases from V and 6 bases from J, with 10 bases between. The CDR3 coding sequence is TGTGCCAGCAGTTACTCGGCGGGGGCGGATACGCAGTATTTT. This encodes CASSYSAGADTQYF.

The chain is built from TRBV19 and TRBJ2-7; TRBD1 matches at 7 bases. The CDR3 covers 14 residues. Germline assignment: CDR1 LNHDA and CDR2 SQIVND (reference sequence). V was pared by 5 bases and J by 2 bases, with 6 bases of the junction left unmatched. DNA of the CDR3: TGTGCCAGTAGTCCGAGGGACAGACCCTACGAGCAGTACTTC. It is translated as CASSPRDRPYEQYF.

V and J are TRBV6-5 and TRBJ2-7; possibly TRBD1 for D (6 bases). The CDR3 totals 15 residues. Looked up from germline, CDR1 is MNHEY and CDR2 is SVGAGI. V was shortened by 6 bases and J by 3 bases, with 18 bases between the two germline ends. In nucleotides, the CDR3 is TGTGCCAGCAGCCAACGGACAGAGTCGAGCTACGAGCAGTACTTC. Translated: CASSQRTESSYEQYF.

This CDR3 is CASSYGDQPQHF. The CDR3 DNA sequence: TGTGCCAGCAGCTACGGAGATCAGCCCCAGCATTTT. The J gene is TRBJ1-5, the V gene TRBV7-9; no firm D call. V lost 4 bases, J lost 5 bases, and 6 bases lay in between. Germline-derived CDR1 and CDR2 are SEHNR and FQNEAQ (reference sequence). This CDR3 is built from 12 residues.

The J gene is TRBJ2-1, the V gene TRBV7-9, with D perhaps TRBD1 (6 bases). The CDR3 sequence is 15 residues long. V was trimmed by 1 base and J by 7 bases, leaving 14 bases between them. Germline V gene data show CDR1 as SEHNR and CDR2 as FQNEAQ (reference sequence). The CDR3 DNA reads TGTGCCAGCAGCTTAGTCAGGGGAATGGGAAATGAGCAGTTCTTC. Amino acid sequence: CASSLVRGMGNEQFF.

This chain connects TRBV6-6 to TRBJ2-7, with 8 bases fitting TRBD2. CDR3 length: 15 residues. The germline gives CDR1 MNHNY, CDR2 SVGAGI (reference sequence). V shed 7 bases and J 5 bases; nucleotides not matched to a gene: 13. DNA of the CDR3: TGTGCCAGCAAAGGTCGGCAAGCGGGAGCGGACGAGCAGTACTTC. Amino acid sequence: CASKGRQAGADEQYF.